The 24 T cell receptor beta chains below all came from one sample that was sequenced in a study of T cell responses to AZD1222 COVID-19 vaccine. Data came from immunoSEQ multiplex PCR; TCRdb stores just in-frame clones and leaves some out. The sample has about 120,000 clones; roughly 86% are singletons. Material: peripheral blood, obtained 28 days after the second AZD1222 dose. The receptors derive from an adult who received the AZD1222 COVID-19 vaccine.

This clone was counted a single time. The chain couples TRBV4-3 to TRBJ2-7; D unresolved. Germline CDR1 is LGHNA and CDR2 is YSLEER. There are 15 residues in the CDR3. Deletions cut 0 bases from V and 5 bases from J, with 14 bases between. Here the CDR3 DNA reads TGCGCCAGCAGCCAAGATCCTGGACCGATGGACGAGCAGTACTTC. Translated: CASSQDPGPMDEQYF.

The V gene is TRBV27, the J gene TRBJ2-7, with D possibly TRBD2 on 5 matching bases. Trimming removed 5 bases from V and 3 bases from J, with 11 bases in between. The CDR3 has 13 amino acids. Germline CDR1 MNHEY, CDR2 SMNVEV (reference sequence). CDR3 nucleotides: TGTGCCAGCAGTCCTCGGGGTGTCTACGAGCAGTACTTC. This gives the protein CASSPRGVYEQYF.

The sample holds one count of this clone. CDR3 residues: CASSLTDYEQYF. CDR3 DNA sequence: TGTGCCAGCAGCTTGACAGACTACGAGCAGTACTTC. V is TRBV5-5 and J is TRBJ2-7; D remains ambiguous. The length of the CDR3 is 12 residues. Germline loops: CDR1 SGHKS, CDR2 YYEKEE (reference sequence). The germline V and J ends were trimmed by 1 base and 3 bases, with 5 bases remaining between them.

The genes are TRBV28 and TRBJ2-3, with unresolved D. The CDR3 is 16 residues long. Trimming left V 1 base short and J 1 base short, with 12 bases between. Germline V gives CDR1 MDHEN, CDR2 SYDVKM. Here the CDR3 DNA reads TGTGCCAGCAGTTTATTAGGTGGCCTTGGCACAGATACGCAGTATTTT. Its protein product is CASSLLGGLGTDTQYF. Combining the CDR3 with reference TRBV28 and TRBJ2-3 gives the whole variable domain DVKVTQSSRYLVKRTGEKVFLECVQDMDHENMFWYRQDPGLGLRLIYFSYDVKMKEKGDIPEGYSVSREKKERFSLILESASTNQTSMYLCASSLLGGLGTDTQYFGPGTRLTVL.

The chain is built from TRBV19 and TRBJ2-4, with D possibly TRBD1 on 5 matching bases. CDR1 and CDR2 (germline): LNHDA, SQIVND (reference sequence). Trimming took 5 bases from V and 8 from J, leaving 19 bases between them. The CDR3 consists of 15 residues. CDR3 sequence (DNA): TGTGCCAGTAGTTCCACTTCCCCCAGGGCTCACATTCAGTACTTC. It specifies CASSSTSPRAHIQYF.

The V call is TRBV11-1, the J call TRBJ1-2; tentatively, D is TRBD1 (5 bases). Trimming pared 2 bases from V and 4 bases from J, leaving 8 bases between. Germline loops: CDR1 SGHAT, CDR2 FQDESV (reference sequence). The CDR3 runs to 13 residues. As DNA, the CDR3 is TGTGCCAGCAGCTTACAGGGTGGCTATGGCTACACCTTC. Translating it yields CASSLQGGYGYTF.

The V call is TRBV10-2, the J call TRBJ2-2; D remains ambiguous. Trimming pared 6 bases from V and 6 bases from J, leaving 26 bases between. The germline V gene encodes CDR1 WSHSY and CDR2 SAAADI. The CDR3 extends over 18 amino acids. The CDR3 region is CASRGSQIRLRWPGELFF. CDR3 nucleotide sequence: TGCGCCAGCAGGGGGTCGCAAATCAGGTTAAGGTGGCCCGGGGAGCTGTTTTTT.

The rearrangement joins TRBV24-1 to TRBJ2-1; D call uncertain. With 0 bases removed from V and 9 bases from J, the gap between germline ends came to 14 bases. The germline V gene has CDR1 KGHDR and CDR2 SFDVKD. The CDR3 is 15 amino acids. The CDR3 bases are TGTGCCACCAGTGATTTGAGTGGTACTACAACTGAGCAGTTCTTC. This encodes CATSDLSGTTTEQFF.

The chain carries TRBV4-3 and TRBJ2-3; 8 bases agree with TRBD1. CDR1 is LGHNA and CDR2 is YSLEER in the germline V gene. The V gene end was trimmed by 4 bases and the J gene end by 6 bases; junction bases not matched to a gene: 6. The CDR3 loop spans 14 amino acids. The CDR3 DNA follows: TGCGCCAGCAGCCTAGGACAGGGTTGGGATACGCAGTATTTT. This sequence encodes CASSLGQGWDTQYF.

J is TRBJ2-5 and V is TRBV5-4; TRBD2 agrees at 7 bases. V was pared by 4 bases and J by 4 bases, with 7 bases of the junction left unmatched. The V gene's germline CDR1 is SGHNT and CDR2 YYREEE (reference sequence). The CDR3 is made up of 14 amino acids. The CDR3 region is CASSHPGEGETQYF. In DNA form, the CDR3 reads TGTGCCAGCAGCCATCCCGGGGAGGGAGAGACCCAGTACTTC.

The chain uses TRBV13 and TRBJ2-7; no reliable D call. The CDR3 consists of 15 residues. V gave up 0 bases and J gave up 3 bases, with 12 bases separating them. Per the germline V gene, CDR1 is PRHDT and CDR2 is FYEKMQ (reference sequence). The CDR3 DNA reads TGTGCCAGCAGCTTAGGAGGACCTACGGTCTACGAGCAGTACTTC. This sequence encodes CASSLGGPTVYEQYF.

Details on this clone: Other DNA sequences within the sample encode an identical CDR3. The gene calls are TRBV7-9 and TRBJ1-2; D remains unclear. Germline CDR1 SEHNR, CDR2 FQNEAQ (reference sequence). There are 12 residues in the CDR3. With 1 base removed from V and 2 bases from J, the gap between germline ends came to 2 bases. The DNA for the CDR3 is TGTGCCAGCAGCTTAGGGAACTATGGCTACACCTTC. This sequence encodes CASSLGNYGYTF.

This clone showed up just once. The chain employs TRBV29-1 and TRBJ1-2; TRBD1 aligns across 9 bases. The germline V gene has CDR1 SQVTM and CDR2 ANQGSEA. J lost 4 bases, V lost 6 bases, and 3 bases had no gene match. This CDR3 has 12 residues. This CDR3 reads CSVRTGAYGYTF. CDR3 sequence (DNA): TGCAGCGTAAGGACAGGGGCCTATGGCTACACCTTC.

This clone was seen once. This chain joins TRBV19 and TRBJ1-4; D possibly corresponds to TRBD1 (6 bases). The length of the CDR3 is 13 residues. CDR1 LNHDA and CDR2 SQIVND come from the germline V gene (reference sequence). Trimming stripped 5 bases from V and 7 bases from J, with 11 bases between. Here the CDR3 reads CASSWGGPEKLFF. DNA for the CDR3: TGTGCCAGTAGTTGGGGGGGGCCTGAAAAACTGTTTTTT.

The rearrangement uses TRBV7-9 and TRBJ1-1; D is undetermined. CDR1 is SEHNR and CDR2 is FQNEAQ in the germline V gene (reference sequence). V lost 5 bases and J lost 3, with 10 bases in between. The CDR3 consists of 13 residues. The CDR3 sequence is CASSPTLHTEAFF. The DNA for the CDR3 is TGTGCCAGCAGCCCCACCCTTCACACTGAAGCTTTCTTT.

This clone was seen a few times. The chain employs TRBV6-5 and TRBJ2-7, with 8 bases that match TRBD2. CDR1 and CDR2 from the germline V gene are MNHEY and SVGAGI. CDR3 length: 14 amino acids. J lost 3 bases, V lost 7 bases, and 8 bases had no gene match. For the CDR3, the DNA is TGTGCCAGCACAAAACGGGGGGGCCTCTACGAGCAGTACTTC. This gives the protein CASTKRGGLYEQYF.

The V gene is TRBV7-8, the J gene TRBJ1-1, with D perhaps TRBD1 (5 bases). This CDR3 is 14 amino acids long. Germline V gene sequence: CDR1 SGHVS, CDR2 FQNEAQ. V lost 2 bases, J lost 12 bases, and 19 bases lay in between. CDR3 coding DNA: TGTGCCAGCAGCTTATTGGATCTTGGGGGGAAGACTTTCTTT. It encodes CASSLLDLGGKTFF.

The chain joins TRBV7-2 to TRBJ1-5; weak D call: TRBD1 (6 bases). Per germline, CDR1 SGHTA and CDR2 FQGNSA. The CDR3 runs to 14 residues. The V end lost 1 base, the J end lost 4 bases, and 8 bases lay between the germline ends. CDR3 nucleotides: TGTGCCAGCAGCTTAGAGAGGGGGAATCAGCCCCAGCATTTT. Residues: CASSLERGNQPQHF.

This clone was observed a single time. The chain uses TRBV5-4 and TRBJ2-2; 12 bases are a match to TRBD2. CDR1 SGHNT and CDR2 YYREEE come from the germline V gene (reference sequence). V shed 4 bases, J shed 5 bases, and the junction held 9 bases outside the gene matches. The CDR3 covers 17 residues. The CDR3 loop reads CASSDGLAGLQTGELFF. The CDR3 DNA follows: TGTGCCAGCAGCGACGGACTAGCGGGGCTCCAAACCGGGGAGCTGTTTTTT. Looking up the rest from reference TRBV5-4 and TRBJ2-2 gives the full variable domain: ETGVTQSPTHLIKTRGQQVTLRCSSQSGHNTVSWYQQALGQGPQFIFQYYREEENGRGNFPPRFSGLQFPNYSSELNVNALELDDSALYLCASSDGLAGLQTGELFFGEGSRLTVL.

This clone has just a few counts. V usage is TRBV19 and J usage is TRBJ1-2; no firm D call. This CDR3 is built from 13 residues. Germline CDR1 LNHDA, CDR2 SQIVND (reference sequence). Trimming shortened V by 5 bases and J by 5 bases, and 12 bases separated the two germline ends. The CDR3 is CASSLAPGYGYTF. The CDR3 DNA reads as TGTGCCAGTAGTCTAGCGCCCGGTTATGGCTACACCTTC.

This chain uses TRBV5-1 with TRBJ1-1; D remains ambiguous. Trimming pared 0 bases from V and 2 bases from J, leaving 8 bases between. The CDR3 is made up of 14 amino acids. Germline assignment: CDR1 SGHRS and CDR2 YFSETQ. This chain's CDR3 is CASSLALGNTEAFF. The CDR3, as DNA: TGCGCCAGCAGCTTGGCCCTGGGTAACACTGAAGCTTTCTTT. The full variable domain, completed using reference TRBV5-1 and TRBJ1-1, is KAGVTQTPRYLIKTRGQQVTLSCSPISGHRSVSWYQQTPGQGLQFLFEYFSETQRNKGNFPGRFSGRQFSNSRSEMNVSTLELGDSALYLCASSLALGNTEAFFGQGTRLTVV.

The genes are TRBV5-5 and TRBJ2-7; D possibly corresponds to TRBD2 (5 bases). The CDR3 loop spans 15 amino acids. Germline values: CDR1 SGHKS, CDR2 YYEKEE (reference sequence). V gave up 2 bases and J gave up 3 bases, with 15 bases separating them. The CDR3 DNA reads TGTGCCAGCAGCTTATGGACGGCGGGTCTCTACGAGCAGTACTTC. As protein: CASSLWTAGLYEQYF.

The genes are TRBV7-2 and TRBJ1-1; D is undetermined. This CDR3 has 14 residues. Trimming took 5 bases from V and 0 from J, leaving 10 bases between them. Germline V CDR1 and CDR2: SGHTA, FQGNSA. CDR3 sequence: CASSANSMNTEAFF. The DNA of the CDR3 is TGTGCCAGCAGCGCCAACAGCATGAACACTGAAGCTTTCTTT.

The chain carries TRBV6-9 and TRBJ2-7; the D gene is possibly TRBD2 (5 bases). The germline V and J ends were trimmed by 3 bases and 5 bases, with 14 bases remaining between them. The germline V gene encodes CDR1 MNHGY and CDR2 SVAAGI. The CDR3 length is 14 residues. DNA for the CDR3: TGTGCCAGCAGTTACCCTGGGAGAGGAGACGAGCAGTACTTC. This codes for CASSYPGRGDEQYF.